The T cell receptor (beta chain) described here comes from a study of T cells in Graves' hyperthyroidism and ophthalmopathy. Researchers barred patients who had uncontrolled infection, other autoimmune disease, pregnancy or lactation. Template material for amplifying TCR beta CDR3 regions consisted of RNA transcripts. A set of HTBI primers served as the primers for a first-round RT-PCR of the TCR CDR3. TCRdb re-analysed the multiplex PCR reads in MiXCR, keeping a single row per CDR3 protein. The sample records just over 550,000 distinct CDR3 sequences, more than 45% being singletons. This CDR3 is 14 amino acids long. Germline trimming cut 4 bases from V and 7 bases from J; bases unmatched to any gene: 6. The V gene's germline CDR1 is KGHDR and CDR2 SFDVKD. This clonotype was picked up one time. A read error may explain this, as a much larger clone is one base away.

This clonotype originated in a young woman with Graves' hyperthyroidism. This chain links TRBV24-1 with TRBJ1-2; 9 bases are a match to TRBD1. The sample comprised peripheral blood or thyroid tissue (not recorded which). The CDR3: CATSERDRVGGYTF. For the CDR3, the DNA is TGTGCCACCAGTGAAAGGGACAGGGTGGGTGGCTACACCTTC.